The present TCR beta chain was sequenced within a study of blood T cell repertoires in COVID-19. About the research overall: The origin of the acute and convalescent COVID-19 samples was the United States, Italy and Spain.

Symptom resolution, clearance, or two negative PCRs marked donors in Cohort 3 as recovered. Original methodology: Amplifying reference gene primers gave estimates of nucleated cell counts. Data came from immunoSEQ multiplex PCR; TCRdb stores just in-frame clones and leaves some out. The V and J calls and clone size are taken from that table; D and trimming were inferred from the DNA. The sample contains roughly 150,000 clones, 82% of which appear only once. The CDR3 contains 15 residues. In germline, CDR1 is SNHLY, CDR2 FYNNEI. Unmatched junction bases numbered 3, after V lost 3 bases and J lost 1 base.

The origin of this receptor is a man aged 60-69 years who had recovered from COVID-19. This chain joins TRBV2 and TRBJ2-3; TRBD1 agrees at 8 bases. Sequenced input: PBMCs or T cells enriched from blood (not recorded which). DNA of the CDR3: TGTGCCAGCAGTGAGGTCAGGGGGCGCACAGATACGCAGTATTTT. Encoded protein: CASSEVRGRTDTQYF.